This T cell receptor beta chain is from a study of blood T cells in healthy people across ages. Deletions cut 7 bases from V and 4 bases from J, with 11 bases between. CDR1 is SEHNR and CDR2 is FQNEAQ in the germline V gene (reference sequence). The CDR3 extends over 13 amino acids. Then a second PCR, running roughly 7 to 12 cycles, was carried out with a sample-barcoded 5' primer and a J-beta primer mix. TCRdb passed the 5' RACE reads through MiXCR, listing each CDR3 protein once. The sample includes around 2 million distinct CDR3 sequences, around 40% of them seen just once. This clonotype was counted a few times.

The chain employs TRBV7-9 and TRBJ2-1, with D uncertain. The receptor was isolated from a human donor in good health. The sample consisted of blood. The DNA for the CDR3 is TGTGCCAGCATCCAGGACCCTTACAATGAGCAGTTCTTC. It translates to CASIQDPYNEQFF.